Given below is one T cell receptor beta chain in context. Its antigen remains unidentified. The germline CDR1 and CDR2 sequences are SGHRS and YFSETQ. Trimming took 1 base from V and 5 from J, leaving 9 bases between them. CDR3 length equals 13 residues. The donors belonged to the approximately 120-subject validation cohort, separate from the 666-subject first cohort. The sample belongs to a study of cytomegalovirus exposure and HLA in healthy donors. Study-level results: Cytomegalovirus-associated TCR beta chains were listed, numbering 150 to 200. According to a subsequent analysis, TCR clusters from the first cohort were inclined to appear together in the 110 or so validation repertoires.

Profiled with immunoSEQ multiplex PCR; TCRdb holds only in-frame clones, not every one. The sample holds more than 150,000 clones, about 88% seen once. The receptor was derived from a man between 18 and 29 years old in good health and CMV-seronegative. The sample was PBMCs. J is TRBJ1-1 and V is TRBV5-1; TRBD1 might be the D (6 bases). The CDR3 loop is CASSLTGRTEAFF. The CDR3 region has the DNA TGCGCCAGCAGCTTGACAGGGCGTACTGAAGCTTTCTTT.